The 27 T cell receptor beta chains below were found in one sample sequenced in a study of T cell responses to AZD1222 COVID-19 vaccine. TCRdb's table, derived via immunoSEQ multiplex PCR, lists solely in-frame clones and lacks some. This sample yields about 120,000 clones, of which around nine tenths are seen a single time; roughly an eighth belongs to the top ten. The material sequenced was peripheral blood, taken on day 0 of AZD1222 vaccination. These receptor sequences come from an adult in good health.

This chain links TRBV4-2 with TRBJ2-6, with 16 nucleotides matching TRBD2. CDR3 size: 22 residues. Trimming at V came to 4 bases and at J to 3 bases, leaving 15 bases not matched to a gene. In germline, CDR1 is LGHNA, CDR2 YNFKEQ. The CDR3 DNA follows: TGTGCCAGCAGCCTCCAACCCGGGACTAGCGGGAGGGCCGGGAGTGGGGCCAACGTCCTGACTTTC. It translates to CASSLQPGTSGRAGSGANVLTF.

The CDR3 loop reads CASSPQGRIFNQPQHF. The CDR3, as DNA: TGTGCCAGCAGCCCCCAGGGCCGTATTTTTAATCAGCCCCAGCATTTT. V gene TRBV7-8 combines with J gene TRBJ1-5, with D possibly TRBD1 on 5 matching bases. Germline-derived CDR1 and CDR2 are SGHVS and FQNEAQ. The CDR3 loop spans 16 amino acids. V lost 5 bases to trimming and J lost 4 bases, with 18 bases between them.

The gene calls are TRBV19 and TRBJ2-3; 8 bases match TRBD2. Losses at the gene ends were 3 bases for V and 11 bases for J; bases not matched to a gene: 4. The CDR3 sequence is 12 residues long. Germline V gives CDR1 LNHDA, CDR2 SQIVND (reference sequence). CDR3 loop: CASSISSGQQYF. CDR3 sequence (DNA): TGTGCCAGTAGTATCTCTAGCGGGCAGCAGTATTTT.

V and J are TRBV15 and TRBJ2-1; either TRBD1 or TRBD2 may fit D (6 bases each). The CDR3 totals 16 residues. The V end was cut by 0 bases, the J end by 3 bases, with 12 bases between. Looked up from germline, CDR1 is LNHNV and CDR2 is YYDKDF (reference sequence). The CDR3 nucleotides read TGTGCCACCAGCAGAGATCGCGGGACAAACTACAATGAGCAGTTCTTC. Its translation: CATSRDRGTNYNEQFF.

This clone has more than one count but fewer than ten. This chain connects TRBV27 to TRBJ2-7, with TRBD2 as a possible D gene (5 bases). Germline V gene sequence: CDR1 MNHEY, CDR2 SMNVEV (reference sequence). Trimming removed 5 bases from V and 1 base from J, with 12 bases in between. The CDR3 has 14 residues. The CDR3 reads CASSPDWGSYEQYF. The CDR3 DNA sequence: TGTGCCAGCAGTCCGGACTGGGGTTCCTACGAGCAGTACTTC.

This chain uses TRBV7-8 with TRBJ1-5; D is uncertain. From germline, CDR1 is SGHVS and CDR2 FQNEAQ. V lost 2 bases and J 0 bases, leaving 8 bases between the germline ends. This CDR3 comprises 15 residues. DNA of the CDR3: TGTGCCAGCAGCTTAACCCCAGGTAGCAATCAGCCCCAGCATTTT. Protein product: CASSLTPGSNQPQHF.

The chain joins TRBV3-1 (or the pseudogene TRBV3-2) to TRBJ2-7; a weak D match, TRBD2 (5 bases). Trimming removed 4 bases at V and 0 bases at J, with 13 bases between. This CDR3 spans 15 amino acids. Germline CDR1 LGHDT, CDR2 YNNKEL (reference sequence). This CDR3 reads CASSRRTDSSYEQYF. Written as DNA, the CDR3 is TGTGCCAGCAGCCGAAGGACTGATAGCTCCTACGAGCAGTACTTC.

The rearrangement joins TRBV28 to TRBJ1-5, with D unclear. The CDR3 has 15 residues. V was trimmed by 3 bases and J by 7 bases, leaving 16 bases between them. Germline-derived CDR1 and CDR2 are MDHEN and SYDVKM. The CDR3 region has the DNA TGTGCCAGCAGTTTCTCCGGGCCTTCTTCCCAGCCCCAGCATTTT. This encodes CASSFSGPSSQPQHF.

This clone has a handful of counts. The V and J genes are TRBV30 and TRBJ1-3; no firm D call. This CDR3 is 13 amino acids long. Germline lookup yields CDR1 GTSNPN and CDR2 SVGIG (reference sequence). V lost 2 bases, J lost 4 bases, and 9 bases lay in between. CDR3 sequence: CAWSRVLGNTIYF. In DNA form, the CDR3 reads TGTGCCTGGAGTAGAGTCCTAGGAAACACCATATATTTT. The entire variable domain, with the rest obtained from reference TRBV30 and TRBJ1-3, is as follows: SQTIHQWPATLVQPVGSPLSLECTVEGTSNPNLYWYRQAAGRGLQLLFYSVGIGQISSEVPQNLSASRPQDRQFILSSKKLLLSDSGFYLCAWSRVLGNTIYFGEGSWLTVV.

The V and J genes are TRBV7-2 and TRBJ2-7; D possibly corresponds to TRBD1 (6 bases). The CDR3 loop spans 13 amino acids. V was shortened by 4 bases and J by 6 bases, with 13 bases between the two germline ends. Germline V gene data show CDR1 as SGHTA and CDR2 as FQGNSA. CDR3 bases: TGTGCCAGCAGCTCGTACAGGGCTCTCGAGCAGTACTTC. Residues: CASSSYRALEQYF.

The chain combines TRBV5-4 with TRBJ1-6; maybe TRBD1 (6 bases). Per the germline V gene, CDR1 is SGHNT and CDR2 is YYREEE (reference sequence). V was trimmed by 0 bases and J by 6 bases, leaving 7 bases between them. The CDR3 spans 14 residues. The CDR3: CASSLVRGNSPLHF. The CDR3 DNA reads TGTGCCAGCAGCTTGGTCAGGGGTAATTCACCCCTCCACTTT.

This clone occurred once. The chain recombines TRBV3-1 (or the pseudogene TRBV3-2) with TRBJ2-7, with a possible D match to TRBD1 (5 bases). Germline CDR1 is LGHDT and CDR2 is YNNKEL (reference sequence). The CDR3 is 12 residues long. Between the trimmed V and J ends, which lost 3 bases and 5 bases, there was a span of 8 bases. CDR3 residues: CASSHGAHEQYF. The DNA for the CDR3 is TGTGCCAGCAGCCATGGGGCCCACGAGCAGTACTTC.

The V gene is TRBV6-5, the J gene TRBJ1-1; D unresolved. The CDR3 loop spans 13 amino acids. V lost 0 bases to trimming and J lost 10 bases, with 12 bases between them. The germline gives CDR1 MNHEY, CDR2 SVGAGI. The CDR3 loop reads CASSYSIGRGAFF. DNA of the CDR3: TGTGCCAGCAGTTACTCGATAGGGAGAGGAGCTTTCTTT.

This chain links TRBV28 with TRBJ1-2; 8 nucleotides match TRBD1. The V gene end was trimmed by 3 bases and the J gene end by 6 bases; junction bases not matched to a gene: 12. CDR1 and CDR2 from the germline V gene are MDHEN and SYDVKM. The CDR3 has 16 residues. The CDR3 loop is CASSFYRGQALDGYTF. CDR3 sequence (DNA): TGTGCCAGCAGTTTTTATAGGGGACAGGCCCTCGATGGCTACACCTTC.

The chain couples TRBV7-2 to TRBJ1-2; D is undetermined. The CDR3 is 13 residues long. Germline V gives CDR1 SGHTA, CDR2 FQGNSA. V was trimmed by 4 bases and J by 2 bases, leaving 8 bases between them. This CDR3 is CASSSSGNYGYTF. CDR3 in DNA: TGTGCCAGCAGCTCCTCGGGGAACTATGGCTACACCTTC. The full variable domain, with the rest looked up from reference TRBV7-2 and TRBJ1-2, is GAGVSQSPSNKVTEKGKDVELRCDPISGHTALYWYRQSLGQGLEFLIYFQGNSAPDKSGLPSDRFSAERTGGSVSTLTIQRTQQEDSAVYLCASSSSGNYGYTFGSGTRLTVV.

The CDR3 here is CASSTDRTQPQHF. The CDR3, as DNA: TGTGCCAGCAGCACAGACAGGACCCAACCCCAGCATTTT. The V call is TRBV6-2 or TRBV6-3, the J call TRBJ1-5; D may be TRBD1 (6 bases). The CDR3 is 13 residues long. V lost 6 bases and J 10 bases, leaving 16 bases between the germline ends. CDR1 and CDR2 from the germline V gene are MNHEY and SVGEGT.

The genes are TRBV9 and TRBJ2-5; TRBD2 agrees at 8 bases. The V gene's germline CDR1 is SGDLS and CDR2 YYNGEE. J lost 2 bases, V lost 2 bases, and 5 bases had no gene match. CDR3 size: 15 residues. CDR3: CASSVSGDAQETQYF. The DNA for the CDR3 is TGTGCCAGCAGCGTTAGCGGGGACGCTCAAGAGACCCAGTACTTC. Supplemented by reference TRBV9 and TRBJ2-5, the full variable domain reads DSGVTQTPKHLITATGQRVTLRCSPRSGDLSVYWYQQSLDQGLQFLIQYYNGEERAKGNILERFSAQQFPDLHSELNLSSLELGDSALYFCASSVSGDAQETQYFGPGTRLLVL.

V gene TRBV9 combines with J gene TRBJ1-6; D gene ambiguous. V was cut by 0 bases and J by 10 bases, with 11 bases left in between. The length of the CDR3 is 14 residues. Per germline, CDR1 SGDLS and CDR2 YYNGEE. The CDR3 region is CASSVGGSGSPLHF. The CDR3 region has the DNA TGTGCCAGCAGCGTAGGAGGGAGCGGCTCACCCCTCCACTTT.

This clone was counted a few times. The chain uses TRBV2 and TRBJ2-1; D is undetermined. Germline values: CDR1 SNHLY, CDR2 FYNNEI. Trimming pared 1 base from V and 4 bases from J, leaving 11 bases between. The CDR3 extends over 15 amino acids. CDR3 sequence: CASSEGRSQYNEQFF. Written as DNA, the CDR3 is TGTGCCAGCAGTGAAGGGCGGTCCCAATACAATGAGCAGTTCTTC.

The CDR3 protein is CASSLLGAGELFF. The CDR3 region has the DNA TGTGCCAGCAGTTTGCTCGGGGCCGGGGAGCTGTTTTTT. This rearrangement joins TRBV12-3 or TRBV12-4 to TRBJ2-2; D possibly corresponds to TRBD2 (5 bases). Trimming pared 3 bases from V and 6 bases from J, leaving 8 bases between. The CDR3 runs to 13 residues.

V is TRBV3-1 (or the pseudogene TRBV3-2) and J is TRBJ2-7, with 11 bases matching TRBD2. The V gene end was trimmed by 4 bases and the J gene end by 4 bases; junction bases not matched to a gene: 3. The CDR3 covers 14 residues. CDR1 is LGHDT, CDR2 YNNKEL, per germline (reference sequence). The CDR3 loop is CASSRGTSGYEQYF. CDR3 coding DNA: TGTGCCAGCAGCCGGGGGACTAGCGGTTACGAGCAGTACTTC.

About this clone itself: The identical CDR3 is also encoded by other nucleotide sequences in the sample. This chain links TRBV7-9 with TRBJ2-7; weak D call: TRBD2 (5 bases). This CDR3 contains 12 residues. CDR1 SEHNR and CDR2 FQNEAQ come from the germline V gene (reference sequence). Between the trimmed V and J ends, which lost 5 bases and 3 bases, there was a span of 8 bases. The CDR3 nucleotides read TGTGCCAGCAGCCCCAGCGGCTACGAGCAGTACTTC. Encoded protein: CASSPSGYEQYF.

The chain employs TRBV4-3 and TRBJ2-1; perhaps D is TRBD1 or TRBD2 (6 bases each). Germline lookup yields CDR1 LGHNA and CDR2 YSLEER. Trimming cost V 1 base and J 6 bases, with 19 bases left between them. This CDR3 contains 17 residues. DNA of the CDR3: TGCGCCAGCAGCCAAGGTCCTACGGGAAAGGGGGGCAATGAGCAGTTCTTC. Translating it yields CASSQGPTGKGGNEQFF.

V gene TRBV28 combines with J gene TRBJ2-7, with D possibly TRBD1 on 6 matching bases. The CDR3 extends over 13 amino acids. Trimming cost V 7 bases and J 4 bases, with 14 bases left between them. Per germline, CDR1 MDHEN and CDR2 SYDVKM. The CDR3 nucleotides read TGTGCCAGCACCACATCAGGGGTTTACGAGCAGTACTTC. Amino acid sequence: CASTTSGVYEQYF. Complete variable domain (other parts from reference TRBV28 and TRBJ2-7): DVKVTQSSRYLVKRTGEKVFLECVQDMDHENMFWYRQDPGLGLRLIYFSYDVKMKEKGDIPEGYSVSREKKERFSLILESASTNQTSMYLCASTTSGVYEQYFGPGTRLTVT.

The chain links TRBV5-5 to TRBJ1-2, with D perhaps TRBD1 (6 bases). The CDR3 covers 14 residues. Trimming cost V 4 bases and J 5 bases, with 15 bases left between them. Germline values: CDR1 SGHKS, CDR2 YYEKEE (reference sequence). CDR3 nucleotide sequence: TGTGCCAGCAGCGTGAAGGGGGAGGGGTATGGCTACACCTTC. It encodes CASSVKGEGYGYTF.

This rearrangement joins TRBV30 to TRBJ1-4, with TRBD1 matching 9 bases. The CDR3 is 14 amino acids. The V segment lost 3 bases and the J segment 5 bases; nucleotides outside the gene matches: 4. CDR1 and CDR2 from the germline V gene are GTSNPN and SVGIG (reference sequence). The DNA for the CDR3 is TGTGCCTGGAGGAAGGGGACAGGGAATGAAAAACTGTTTTTT. It is translated as CAWRKGTGNEKLFF.

The genes are TRBV7-3 and TRBJ2-2, with D hard to call. This CDR3 is built from 18 residues. Germline CDR1 reads SGHTA; CDR2 reads FQGTGA. The V gene lost 1 base and the J gene lost 0 bases, with 15 bases spanning the gap. The CDR3 DNA follows: TGTGCCAGCAGCTTAAGGAGAATCGGCGGAACGAACACCGGGGAGCTGTTTTTT. It specifies CASSLRRIGGTNTGELFF. Full variable domain (rest looked up from reference TRBV7-3 and TRBJ2-2): GAGVSQTPSNKVTEKGKYVELRCDPISGHTALYWYRQSLGQGPEFLIYFQGTGAADDSGLPNDRFFAVRPEGSVSTLKIQRTERGDSAVYLCASSLRRIGGTNTGELFFGEGSRLTVL.